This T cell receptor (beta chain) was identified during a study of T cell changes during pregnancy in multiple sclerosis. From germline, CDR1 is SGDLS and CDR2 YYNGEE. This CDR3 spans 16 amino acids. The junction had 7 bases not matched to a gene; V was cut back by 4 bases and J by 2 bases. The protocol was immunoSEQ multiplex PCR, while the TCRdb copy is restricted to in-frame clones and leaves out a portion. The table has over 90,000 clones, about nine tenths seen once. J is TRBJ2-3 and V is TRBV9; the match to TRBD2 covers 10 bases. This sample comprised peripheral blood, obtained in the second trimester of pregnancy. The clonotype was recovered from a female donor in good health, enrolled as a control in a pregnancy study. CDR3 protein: CASSPRTSGSTDTQYF. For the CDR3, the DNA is TGTGCCAGCAGCCCCCGGACTAGCGGATCCACAGATACGCAGTATTTT.